This entry lists 31 T cell receptor beta chains sequenced from one sample in a study of blood T cell repertoires in COVID-19. Measured with immunoSEQ multiplex PCR; TCRdb has only the in-frame clones, and not every one. Counted here are around 400,000 clones, roughly 90% occurring once; the ten biggest clones make up 1.7%. Sequenced sample: PBMCs or T cells enriched from blood (not recorded which). These receptor sequences come from a woman aged 25 to 39 who had recovered from COVID-19.

The genes are TRBV5-6 and TRBJ1-4; TRBD1 might be the D (5 bases). V was clipped by 3 bases and J by 10 bases, with 13 bases between them. This CDR3 is built from 13 residues. Per germline, CDR1 SGHDT and CDR2 YYEEEE. CDR3 region: CASSSTPQGKLFF. The DNA for the CDR3 is TGTGCCAGCAGCTCTACCCCTCAGGGAAAACTGTTTTTT.

In this sample, this clone turned up once. This sample includes further DNA sequences coding for the same CDR3. The chain carries TRBV6-5 and TRBJ1-2; tentatively, D is TRBD1 (6 bases). The CDR3 is 15 residues long. V was trimmed by 0 bases and J by 2 bases, leaving 10 bases between them. Germline CDR1 MNHEY, CDR2 SVGAGI. The CDR3 DNA reads as TGTGCCAGCAGTTACTCGGCAGGGGCGAACTATGGCTACACCTTC. As protein: CASSYSAGANYGYTF.

V and J are TRBV7-3 and TRBJ2-1; TRBD2 matches at 8 bases. Looked up from germline, CDR1 is SGHTA and CDR2 is FQGTGA. V shed 2 bases and J 9 bases; nucleotides not matched to a gene: 9. The CDR3 consists of 15 residues. The CDR3 DNA follows: TGTGCCAGCAGCTTACAAGCGGGGGACCGAGGTGAGCAGTTCTTC. Its translation is CASSLQAGDRGEQFF.

The rearrangement uses TRBV6-5 and TRBJ1-2; D not resolved. The CDR3 length is 14 residues. V gave up 2 bases and J gave up 8 bases, with 15 bases separating them. CDR1 and CDR2 from the germline V gene are MNHEY and SVGAGI. CDR3 region: CASSYHPQAGGYTF. The CDR3 bases are TGTGCCAGCAGTTACCATCCTCAGGCGGGAGGCTACACCTTC.

The chain couples TRBV5-5 to TRBJ1-1, with D unresolved. In germline, CDR1 is SGHKS, CDR2 YYEKEE (reference sequence). The CDR3 is 15 amino acids. V was shortened by 6 bases and J by 1 base, with 16 bases between the two germline ends. The CDR3 DNA reads TGTGCCAGCATTTCGCGGCCGGTACAGAACACTGAAGCTTTCTTT. Translating gives CASISRPVQNTEAFF. The entire variable domain, with the rest obtained from reference TRBV5-5 and TRBJ1-1, is as follows: DAGVTQSPTHLIKTRGQQVTLRCSPISGHKSVSWYQQVLGQGPQFIFQYYEKEERGRGNFPDRFSARQFPNYSSELNVNALLLGDSALYLCASISRPVQNTEAFFGQGTRLTVV.

V and J are TRBV28 and TRBJ1-5; TRBD1 is a possible D gene (5 bases). This CDR3 spans 15 amino acids. CDR1 and CDR2 (germline): MDHEN, SYDVKM. Trimming pared 7 bases from V and 1 base from J, leaving 14 bases between. The CDR3 region has the DNA TGTGCCAGCACCCTCGGGGGGGGGAGCAATCAGCCCCAGCATTTT. Its protein is CASTLGGGSNQPQHF.

The chain uses TRBV6-6 and TRBJ1-1, with 8 bases matching TRBD1. The CDR3 consists of 14 residues. V lost 6 bases to trimming and J lost 10 bases; unmatched junction nucleotides: 13. Germline V CDR1 and CDR2: MNHNY, SVGAGI (reference sequence). The CDR3 sequence: CASSHWDRSVVAFF. In DNA form, the CDR3 reads TGTGCCAGCAGCCATTGGGACAGGTCCGTGGTAGCTTTCTTT.

This clone has only a few counts. This chain uses TRBV9 with TRBJ1-1; 9 nucleotides align to TRBD1. With V trimmed by 4 bases and J by 2 bases, 6 bases remained unmatched. The CDR3 consists of 15 residues. The V gene's germline CDR1 is SGDLS and CDR2 YYNGEE. The CDR3 nucleotides read TGTGCCAGCAGCCTATCAACAGGGGGCAACACTGAAGCTTTCTTT. Translated, it gives CASSLSTGGNTEAFF.

The chain joins TRBV30 to TRBJ2-7; TRBD2 agrees at 8 bases. The V segment lost 0 bases and the J segment 3 bases; nucleotides outside the gene matches: 10. The CDR3 is 16 residues long. CDR1 is GTSNPN and CDR2 is SVGIG in the germline V gene (reference sequence). CDR3 amino acids: CAWSVAGGGLSYEQYF. The CDR3 DNA reads as TGTGCCTGGAGTGTCGCGGGGGGAGGACTAAGCTACGAGCAGTACTTC.

The V gene is TRBV25-1, the J gene TRBJ1-1; D is undetermined. The CDR3 sequence is 17 residues long. Germline V gene data show CDR1 as MGHDK and CDR2 as SYGVNS. Between the trimmed V and J ends, which lost 5 bases and 5 bases, there was a span of 24 bases. CDR3 in DNA: TGTGCCAGCAGTTCGGACTCCGGGTGGGCCTCCGGAACTGAAGCTTTCTTT. It is translated as CASSSDSGWASGTEAFF.

This clone was detected once. The chain employs TRBV19 and TRBJ1-3; possible D gene TRBD1, 6 bases. The CDR3 is made up of 14 amino acids. The germline V gene has CDR1 LNHDA and CDR2 SQIVND (reference sequence). Trimming took 3 bases from V and 4 from J, leaving 10 bases between them. The CDR3 here is CASSIQGPGNTIYF. CDR3 DNA: TGTGCCAGTAGTATTCAGGGGCCCGGAAACACCATATATTTT.

This chain joins TRBV6-5 and TRBJ1-6; TRBD1 might be the D (6 bases). V was clipped by 6 bases and J by 6 bases, with 15 bases between them. The CDR3 extends over 15 amino acids. The germline gives CDR1 MNHEY, CDR2 SVGAGI. The DNA of the CDR3 is TGTGCCAGCAGCGGAACGGGACACCCTAATTCACCCCTCCACTTT. It encodes CASSGTGHPNSPLHF.

The V gene is TRBV4-3, the J gene TRBJ1-6; D possibly corresponds to TRBD1 (6 bases). V lost 2 bases to trimming and J lost 7 bases, with 12 bases between them. Germline loops: CDR1 LGHNA, CDR2 YSLEER. The CDR3 extends over 15 amino acids. CDR3 sequence: CASSQIGGLNSPLHF. CDR3 sequence (DNA): TGCGCCAGCAGCCAAATAGGGGGACTAAATTCACCCCTCCACTTT.

Worth noting for this clone: Distinct nucleotide sequences in the sample also encode this CDR3. The rearrangement links TRBV5-1 to TRBJ1-2; 8 bases match TRBD1. After removal of 1 base from V and 4 bases from J, the junction contained 3 bases not matched to a gene. Germline loops: CDR1 SGHRS, CDR2 YFSETQ. This CDR3 contains 14 residues. CDR3 nucleotide sequence: TGCGCCAGCAGCTTGAGTGACAGGGGCTATGGCTACACCTTC. The encoded protein is CASSLSDRGYGYTF.

The rearrangement joins TRBV18 to TRBJ1-5; the match to TRBD1 covers 9 bases. This CDR3 has 15 amino acids. Germline values: CDR1 KGHSH, CDR2 LQKENI. Trimming took 3 bases from V and 5 from J; bases not matched to a gene: 5. The CDR3 protein is CASSPSGQGYQPQHF. CDR3 coding DNA: TGTGCCAGCTCACCTTCTGGACAGGGGTATCAGCCCCAGCATTTT.

The V gene is TRBV27, the J gene TRBJ1-1; weak D call: TRBD1 (5 bases). Germline assignment: CDR1 MNHEY and CDR2 SMNVEV (reference sequence). This CDR3 has 11 amino acids. V lost 7 bases to trimming and J lost 5 bases, with 8 bases between them. CDR3 bases: TGTGCCAGCATGCGACAGACTGAAGCTTTCTTT. Translated: CASMRQTEAFF.

The V call is TRBV18, the J call TRBJ1-1; 7 bases map to TRBD1. CDR1 and CDR2 from the germline V gene are KGHSH and LQKENI. This CDR3 region has 14 residues. Germline trimming cut 3 bases from V and 1 base from J; bases unmatched to any gene: 2. CDR3 in DNA: TGTGCCAGCTCACCGCGGACAGGGAACACTGAAGCTTTCTTT. Translated, it gives CASSPRTGNTEAFF.

V is TRBV24-1 and J is TRBJ1-6, with D perhaps matching TRBD1 (6 bases). The germline gives CDR1 KGHDR, CDR2 SFDVKD. The CDR3 consists of 17 residues. With 5 bases removed from V and 8 bases from J, the gap between germline ends came to 21 bases. CDR3 coding DNA: TGTGCCACCAGTGTTTCATCCACAGGGAACGGGGATTCACCCCTCCACTTT. Translating it yields CATSVSSTGNGDSPLHF.

The chain carries TRBV19 and TRBJ2-5; 9 bases match TRBD1. CDR1 is LNHDA and CDR2 is SQIVND in the germline V gene (reference sequence). With 10 bases clipped from V and 5 bases from J, the junction kept 11 bases outside the gene matches. CDR3 size: 14 residues. The CDR3 bases are TGTGCCACCGCGGACAGGGGATCTTGGGAGACCCAGTACTTC. Protein sequence: CATADRGSWETQYF.

The chain combines TRBV5-1 with TRBJ2-3; the D gene is possibly TRBD2 (8 bases). Trimming left V 8 bases short and J 2 bases short, with 33 bases between. This CDR3 is 20 amino acids long. Germline CDR1 is SGHRS and CDR2 is YFSETQ. CDR3 coding DNA: TGCGCCAGTGGCCTACCACAGGGGCAAGGCGGGGGGTACAACACAGATACGCAGTATTTT. It is translated as CASGLPQGQGGGYNTDTQYF.

This clone has a handful of counts. V usage is TRBV18 and J usage is TRBJ2-2; TRBD2 agrees at 14 bases. The J segment lost 1 base and the V segment lost 3 bases, leaving 4 bases of the junction unmatched. The CDR3 sequence is 18 residues long. Germline loops: CDR1 KGHSH, CDR2 LQKENI. This CDR3 reads CASSPGLAGGQNTGELFF. CDR3 in DNA: TGTGCCAGCTCACCCGGACTAGCGGGGGGTCAGAACACCGGGGAGCTGTTTTTT.

The V gene is TRBV29-1, the J gene TRBJ2-5; unclear D gene. The CDR3 has 13 amino acids. V was pared by 4 bases and J by 2 bases, with 11 bases between. In germline, CDR1 is SQVTM, CDR2 ANQGSEA. In DNA, the CDR3 is TGCAGCGTTGCGTTGCAAGCTCAAGAGACCCAGTACTTC. This sequence encodes CSVALQAQETQYF.

The chain has TRBV21-1 and TRBJ2-2; the table gives TRBD2 as D, unverified against the DNA. TRBV21-1 counts as a pseudogene. The CDR3 extends over 19 amino acids. CDR3 DNA: TGTGCCAGCAGGCCCGTAACTAGCGGGAGAACTAAATGTGCCGGGGAGCTGTTTTTT. Translation: CASRPVTSGRTKCAGELFF.

This clone was detected only once. Distinct nucleotide sequences in the sample also encode this CDR3. The rearrangement uses TRBV27 and TRBJ2-7, with 8 bases matching TRBD2. Germline values: CDR1 MNHEY, CDR2 SMNVEV (reference sequence). V lost 2 bases to trimming and J lost 3 bases; unmatched junction nucleotides: 0. The CDR3 is made up of 13 amino acids. CDR3 amino acids: CASSLRGGYEQYF. The DNA of the CDR3 is TGTGCCAGCAGTTTACGGGGGGGCTACGAGCAGTACTTC.

CDR3 DNA sequence: TGTGCCAGCAGCCATCTCAGGACAGGCGGACCAAACACCATATATTTT. Protein sequence: CASSHLRTGGPNTIYF. This chain joins TRBV5-5 and TRBJ1-3; 7 bases align to TRBD1. The CDR3 totals 16 residues. Trimming at V came to 4 bases and at J to 6 bases, leaving 13 bases not matched to a gene. The germline V gene encodes CDR1 SGHKS and CDR2 YYEKEE (reference sequence).

The chain is built from TRBV6-5 and TRBJ2-2, with 9 bases that match TRBD1. The V gene's germline CDR1 is MNHEY and CDR2 SVGAGI. This CDR3 comprises 15 residues. V lost 3 bases, J lost 4 bases, and 3 bases stayed unmatched. In DNA, the CDR3 is TGTGCCAGCAGTTATGCACAGGGGGCCACCGGGGAGCTGTTTTTT. It is translated as CASSYAQGATGELFF.

This clone was seen a few times. The V call is TRBV2, the J call TRBJ2-1; TRBD1 matches 9 bases. CDR3 length: 15 residues. Germline V gives CDR1 SNHLY, CDR2 FYNNEI. V dropped 4 bases and J dropped 6; count of bases not matched to a gene: 7. The CDR3 bases are TGTGCCAGCAGTGTGGGACAGGGAAGTGGCAATGAGCAGTTCTTC. It specifies CASSVGQGSGNEQFF.

The V and J genes are TRBV19 and TRBJ2-5; 7 bases match TRBD1. This CDR3 has 15 amino acids. J lost 5 bases, V lost 7 bases, and 13 bases had no gene match. The germline CDR1 and CDR2 sequences are LNHDA and SQIVND (reference sequence). CDR3 coding DNA: TGTGCCAGTAAAGGTCCACAGGGGCGTCGGGAGACCCAGTACTTC. It is translated as CASKGPQGRRETQYF.

This chain connects TRBV2 to TRBJ2-7; 10 bases are shared with TRBD1. This CDR3 is 13 amino acids long. The V and J ends lost 11 bases and 3 bases, in that order; junction bases with no gene match: 7. Looked up from germline, CDR1 is SNHLY and CDR2 is FYNNEI. The CDR3 nucleotides are TGTGCCTTTGGGACAGGGGTTGTCTACGAGCAGTACTTC. Translation: CAFGTGVVYEQYF.

The J gene is TRBJ1-4, the V gene TRBV7-9, with a possible D match to TRBD1 (5 bases). Germline V CDR1 and CDR2: SEHNR, FQNEAQ (reference sequence). The CDR3 consists of 15 residues. V was clipped by 2 bases and J by 5 bases, with 12 bases between them. The CDR3 spells CASSLRGQTNEKLFF. The DNA for the CDR3 is TGTGCCAGCAGCTTAAGGGGCCAAACCAATGAAAAACTGTTTTTT.

The chain combines TRBV11-3 with TRBJ2-1; 10 nucleotides line up with TRBD2. The CDR3 is made up of 15 amino acids. V dropped 4 bases and J dropped 8; count of bases not matched to a gene: 8. Germline V gene lookup returns CDR1 SGHNT and CDR2 YENEEA. The CDR3 sequence is CASSSGLAWGDEQFF. The CDR3 region has the DNA TGTGCCAGCAGCTCGGGACTAGCGTGGGGAGATGAGCAGTTCTTC.